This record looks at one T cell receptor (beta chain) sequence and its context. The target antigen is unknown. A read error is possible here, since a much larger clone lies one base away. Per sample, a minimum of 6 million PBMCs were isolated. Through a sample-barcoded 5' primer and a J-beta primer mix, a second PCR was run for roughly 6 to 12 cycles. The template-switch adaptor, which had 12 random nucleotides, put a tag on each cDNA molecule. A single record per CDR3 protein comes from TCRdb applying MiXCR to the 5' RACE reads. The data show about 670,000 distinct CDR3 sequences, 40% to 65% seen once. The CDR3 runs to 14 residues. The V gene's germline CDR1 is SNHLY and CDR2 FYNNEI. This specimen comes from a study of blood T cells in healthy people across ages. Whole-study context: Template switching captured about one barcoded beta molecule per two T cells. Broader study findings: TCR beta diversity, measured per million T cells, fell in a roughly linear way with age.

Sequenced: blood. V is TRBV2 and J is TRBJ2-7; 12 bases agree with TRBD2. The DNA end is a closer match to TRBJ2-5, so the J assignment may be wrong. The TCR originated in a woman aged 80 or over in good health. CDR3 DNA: TGTGCCGGCAGAATGACTAGCGGGGGCGAGACCCAGTACTTC. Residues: CAGRMTSGGETQYF.